The 2 T cell receptor beta chains below come from one sample, sequenced in a study of PD-L1 blockade in urothelial cancer. As for time point: pretreatment peripheral blood. TCRdb's table, derived via immunoSEQ multiplex PCR, lists solely in-frame clones and lacks some. The sample has about 74,000 clones; roughly nine tenths are singletons. The sequenced sample was PBMCs, obtained around atezolizumab (anti-PD-L1) treatment. The origin of the receptors is a man aged 65 to 85 with urothelial cancer.

J is TRBJ2-1 and V is TRBV9; no clear D gene. Germline CDR1 and CDR2: SGDLS and YYNGEE. The CDR3 has 13 amino acids. Deletions cut 4 bases from V and 7 bases from J, with 12 bases between. The CDR3 DNA reads as TGTGCCAGCAGCCCCCACGGTACTAATGAGCAGTTCTTC. Its translation: CASSPHGTNEQFF.

The J gene is TRBJ1-1, the V gene TRBV5-1; perhaps TRBD1 as D (6 bases). Germline CDR1 SGHRS, CDR2 YFSETQ. V was trimmed by 0 bases and J by 5 bases, leaving 11 bases between them. The CDR3 has 14 amino acids. The CDR3 protein is CASSLEGGRTEAFF. CDR3 DNA sequence: TGCGCCAGCAGCTTGGAGGGGGGGCGGACTGAAGCTTTCTTT.